This TCR beta chain was sequenced during a study of blood T cell repertoires in COVID-19. The CDR3 length is 15 residues. Germline CDR1 and CDR2: LNHNV and YYDKDF (reference sequence). J was trimmed by 4 bases and V by 0 bases; bases with no gene match: 2. As processed by the authors: Cell counts per sample came from amplifying reference gene primers. Sequenced by immunoSEQ multiplex PCR; TCRdb stores in-frame clones only, minus some. V, J and clone size are those of that table, while D and trimming were read from the DNA. The sample yields under 150,000 clones, approximately 81% seen once. The chain links TRBV15 to TRBJ2-2, with 7 bases fitting TRBD2. Sequenced material: peripheral blood. This TCR derives from a man in his sixties with acute or convalescent COVID-19. The CDR3 sequence is CATSRDRGVTGELFF. The CDR3 DNA reads TGTGCCACCAGCAGAGATCGGGGGGTCACCGGGGAGCTGTTTTTT.